The clone carrying this T cell receptor (beta chain) appeared once. The antigen is not known. Per germline, CDR1 SGHVS and CDR2 FNYEAQ. The CDR3 covers 13 residues. Trimming took off 6 bases at V and 2 bases at J, with 11 bases between the two ends. Everyone who donated was a healthy bone marrow donor. It was with 60 Vbeta and 13 Jbeta primers that the PCR ran. The assay was immunoSEQ multiplex PCR, and TCRdb's table has in-frame clones only and misses some. The sample contains roughly 140,000 clones, around 60% of which appear only once. This sample is part of a study of cytomegalovirus exposure and HLA in healthy donors. Whole-study results and caveats: Accounts indicate the classifier identified cytomegalovirus status with strong specificity and sensitivity. Researchers left out some V segments, among them TRBV6-2 and TRBV6-3, as indistinguishable.

The sequenced sample was PBMCs. This clonotype originated in a woman between 55 and 75 years old in good health and CMV-seropositive. This chain uses TRBV7-6 with TRBJ2-7; TRBD2 might be the D (5 bases). CDR3 region: CASRGAGTYEQYF. Written as DNA, the CDR3 is TGTGCCAGCAGGGGAGCTGGGACCTACGAGCAGTACTTC. The full variable domain, rest sourced from reference TRBV7-6 and TRBJ2-7, is GAGVSQSPRYKVTKRGQDVALRCDPISGHVSLYWYRQALGQGPEFLTYFNYEAQQDKSGLPNDRFSAERPEGSISTLTIQRTEQRDSAMYRCASRGAGTYEQYFGPGTRLTVT.